The TCR beta chain under discussion was sequenced for a study of technical replicates of blood from a handful of donors. The method was immunoSEQ multiplex PCR; TCRdb's version includes in-frame clones alone and lacks a portion of them. This sample has around 61,000 clones, with more than 95% found just once. CDR1 is SGHRS and CDR2 is YFSETQ in the germline V gene. The V and J ends lost 4 bases and 8 bases respectively, with 13 bases between them. CDR3 length equals 14 residues. This clone appeared once. The rearrangement joins TRBV5-1 to TRBJ1-6, with TRBD1 as a possible D gene (5 bases). The source of this sequence is a human donor in good health. Sequencing was carried out using T cells isolated from PBMCs. The DNA of the CDR3 is TGCGCCAGCAGCGGGGGACTATCGGATTCACCCCTCCACTTT. This encodes CASSGGLSDSPLHF.